The 2 T cell receptor beta chains below were found in one sample sequenced in a study of T cells after yellow fever vaccination. TCRdb itself ran the 5' RACE reads through MiXCR, one entry per CDR3 protein. The data show about 340,000 distinct CDR3 sequences, 9.5% to 15% seen once. The sequencing here drew on CD4+ T cells sorted from PBMCs, taken 15 days after the yellow fever booster vaccination. These TCRs come from a man aged 18 to 29 who received the YFV17D yellow fever vaccine.

The rearrangement uses TRBV5-1 and TRBJ2-3; TRBD1 or TRBD2 may be the D gene (5 bases each). The V gene lost 4 bases and the J gene lost 5 bases, with 14 bases spanning the gap. This CDR3 is built from 14 residues. Germline V gene sequence: CDR1 SGHRS, CDR2 YFSETQ. CDR3 sequence: CASSIQVGEDTQYF. CDR3 nucleotide sequence: TGCGCCAGCAGCATACAGGTCGGGGAAGATACGCAGTATTTT.

The V and J genes are TRBV10-3 and TRBJ2-3; tentatively, D is TRBD1 or TRBD2 (6 bases each). The V end lost 4 bases, the J end lost 1 base, and 15 bases lay between the germline ends. Germline V gives CDR1 ENHRY, CDR2 SYGVKD. This CDR3 spans 16 amino acids. This CDR3 reads CAISVSSGGGTDTQYF. The CDR3 DNA follows: TGTGCCATCAGTGTGTCTTCCGGGGGCGGCACAGATACGCAGTATTTT.